This entry lists 14 T cell receptor beta chains sequenced from one sample in a study of shared clonotypes between healthy human individuals. Generated by immunoSEQ multiplex PCR, the TCRdb table keeps only in-frame clones and is missing some. The table records more than 2,000,000 clones, about 92% of them present only once. What was sequenced was naive CD4+ T cells from PBMCs. Noted subset: CD45RA+ positively selected. All receptors come from a man between 18 and 29 years old in good health. Some clones in this sample may be carry-over from other donors' samples.

This sequence joins TRBV25-1 and TRBJ2-7; weak D call: TRBD2 (5 bases). This CDR3 is built from 13 residues. CDR1 is MGHDK and CDR2 is SYGVNS in the germline V gene. V lost 6 bases to trimming and J lost 6 bases, with 15 bases between them. The CDR3 DNA is TGTGCCAGCAGAGGAGTTCCCCGGGGCGAGCAGTACTTC. This gives the protein CASRGVPRGEQYF.

V and J are TRBV5-6 and TRBJ1-2; D is unclear. The CDR3 spans 14 residues. Germline V lookup: CDR1 SGHDT, CDR2 YYEEEE. V lost 5 bases, J lost 4 bases, and 15 bases lay in between. The CDR3 DNA is TGTGCCAGCAGGACGGAGGGTCAGGTCTATGGCTACACCTTC. Encoded protein: CASRTEGQVYGYTF. The full variable domain, rest sourced from reference TRBV5-6 and TRBJ1-2, is DAGVTQSPTHLIKTRGQQVTLRCSPKSGHDTVSWYQQALGQGPQFIFQYYEEEERQRGNFPDRFSGHQFPNYSSELNVNALLLGDSALYLCASRTEGQVYGYTFGSGTRLTVV.

The CDR3 DNA reads TGTGCCAGTAGTATGGGGGACTCTGGGGCCAACGTCCTGACTTTC. Encoded protein: CASSMGDSGANVLTF. The chain is built from TRBV19 and TRBJ2-6; D possibly matches TRBD1 or TRBD2 (5 bases each). Trimming removed 3 bases from V and 0 bases from J, with 6 bases in between. The length of the CDR3 is 15 residues. CDR1 LNHDA and CDR2 SQIVND come from the germline V gene (reference sequence).

This chain connects TRBV11-3 to TRBJ2-1, with TRBD2 identical over 11 bases. Trimming removed 3 bases from V and 6 bases from J; junction bases left unmatched: 10. Germline CDR1 is SGHNT and CDR2 is YENEEA. The CDR3 consists of 17 residues. The CDR3 coding sequence is TGTGCCAGCAGCTTGAGGGGGCTAGCGGGAGGCTTCAATGAGCAGTTCTTC. This codes for CASSLRGLAGGFNEQFF.

The rearrangement uses TRBV7-9 and TRBJ2-7; D assignment may be TRBD1 or TRBD2 (5 bases each). This CDR3 region has 15 residues. Trimming removed 5 bases from V and 3 bases from J, with 17 bases in between. Germline V lookup: CDR1 SEHNR, CDR2 FQNEAQ (reference sequence). For the CDR3, the DNA is TGTGCCAGCAGCGGTGGGACGGAAAATTTCTACGAGCAGTACTTC. Amino acids: CASSGGTENFYEQYF. Drawing the rest from reference TRBV7-9 and TRBJ2-7, the complete variable domain is DTGVSQNPRHKITKRGQNVTFRCDPISEHNRLYWYRQTLGQGPEFLTYFQNEAQLEKSRLLSDRFSAERPKGSFSTLEIQRTEQGDSAMYLCASSGGTENFYEQYFGPGTRLTVT.

The V call is TRBV2, the J call TRBJ1-5; D is undetermined. The germline V gene encodes CDR1 SNHLY and CDR2 FYNNEI. The CDR3 runs 13 residues. V lost 8 bases, J lost 2 bases, and 10 bases lay in between. CDR3: CASLSVGNQPQHF. The DNA of the CDR3 is TGTGCCAGCCTGAGCGTAGGCAATCAGCCCCAGCATTTT.

The V call is TRBV18, the J call TRBJ2-3; TRBD1 aligns across 9 bases. V shed 5 bases and J 3 bases; nucleotides not matched to a gene: 6. The CDR3 extends over 15 amino acids. CDR1 is KGHSH, CDR2 LQKENI, per germline. The chain's CDR3 is CASSAGTGLTDTQYF. The CDR3 DNA follows: TGTGCCAGCTCAGCCGGGACAGGGCTAACAGATACGCAGTATTTT.

The table lists this clone with a count of one. The chain couples TRBV28 to TRBJ2-7; 8 positions match TRBD1. The CDR3 length is 14 residues. From germline, CDR1 is MDHEN and CDR2 SYDVKM. The V gene end was trimmed by 5 bases and the J gene end by 5 bases; junction bases not matched to a gene: 8. The CDR3 protein is CASSHGQGRNEQYF. CDR3 nucleotide sequence: TGTGCCAGCAGTCACGGACAGGGCCGGAACGAGCAGTACTTC.

This chain links TRBV28 with TRBJ1-2; perhaps TRBD1 as D (5 bases). V gave up 5 bases and J gave up 2 bases, with 12 bases separating them. The germline V gene has CDR1 MDHEN and CDR2 SYDVKM. This CDR3 is 14 amino acids long. The CDR3 spells CASSKSGLNYGYTF. DNA for the CDR3: TGTGCCAGCAGTAAATCAGGGCTCAACTATGGCTACACCTTC.

The CDR3 sequence is CASSLNSYPPDTQYF. CDR3 bases: TGTGCCAGCAGCTTAAACTCCTACCCCCCAGATACGCAGTATTTT. This chain uses TRBV11-3 with TRBJ2-3; the D is unclear. The CDR3 consists of 15 residues. The V and J ends lost 2 bases and 4 bases respectively, with 13 bases between them. The germline CDR1 and CDR2 sequences are SGHNT and YENEEA.

This chain links TRBV6-6 with TRBJ1-5, with 10 bases identical to TRBD1. CDR1 is MNHNY and CDR2 is SVGAGI in the germline V gene (reference sequence). After removal of 6 bases from V and 6 bases from J, the junction contained 11 bases not matched to a gene. CDR3 length: 16 residues. The DNA of the CDR3 is TGTGCCAGCAGAAGGGGGACAGGGGATTTAAGTCAGCCCCAGCATTTT. As protein: CASRRGTGDLSQPQHF.

A note on this clone: Other DNA sequences of this sample code for an identical CDR3. CDR3 protein: CASSLGGSDEKLFF. The DNA of the CDR3 is TGTGCCAGCAGCTTAGGAGGGAGCGATGAAAAACTGTTTTTT. The V and J genes are TRBV7-9 and TRBJ1-4, with D uncertain. V was pared by 1 base and J by 6 bases, with 9 bases between. The CDR3 covers 14 residues. Germline values: CDR1 SEHNR, CDR2 FQNEAQ (reference sequence).

The chain's CDR3 is CASSLRLAEGYEQYF. The DNA of the CDR3 is TGTGCCAGCAGCTTAAGACTAGCGGAGGGTTACGAGCAGTACTTC. The chain uses TRBV7-2 and TRBJ2-7; 9 nucleotides agree with TRBD2. Germline CDR1 is SGHTA and CDR2 is FQGNSA. V lost 2 bases and J lost 4; bases outside the gene matches: 6. The CDR3 is 15 residues long.

In regard to this clone: Relative to the germline gene, one junction end is altered; a read error may explain this. The rearrangement joins TRBV9 to TRBJ2-7; a weak D match, TRBD2 (6 bases). This CDR3 comprises 14 residues. Germline V gene sequence: CDR1 SGDLS, CDR2 YYNGEE. The CDR3 reads CASSATSNEYGQYF. CDR3 DNA: TGTGCCAGCAGCGCGACTAGTAACGAATACGGGCAGTACTTC.